This T cell receptor (beta chain) comes out of a study of tumor and adjacent non-tumor tissue in lung cancer. The V gene's germline CDR1 is DFQATT and CDR2 SNEGSKA (reference sequence). Deletions cut 5 bases from V and 0 bases from J, with 25 bases between. This CDR3 has 18 amino acids. Broader study findings: Top 100 clones took a larger repertoire share in normal lung. Significantly higher TCR diversity was found in tumor than normal lung.

This clonotype was detected ten times or more. Its matching antigen is unknown. Three rounds of nested PCR, following a modified ARM-PCR protocol, produced the TCRbeta library. TCRdb reanalysed the multiplex PCR reads using MiXCR and keeps one entry per CDR3 protein. Seen here are roughly 220,000 distinct CDR3 sequences, about 71% observed once, and the top ten hold under 30%. No cell sorting was done before RNA was extracted from the tissue. Newly diagnosed lung cancer patients had thoracic surgery in China, August–late 2014, without prior chemotherapy. This sequence originates from a man in his fifties or sixties with non-small cell lung cancer. The chain carries TRBV20-1 and TRBJ1-1, with D possibly TRBD1 on 6 matching bases. The specimen was lung tumor tissue. In DNA form, the CDR3 reads TGCAGTGCTCTTCCCCTCCCAGGGGTTCGTGCGGTGAACACTGAAGCTTTCTTT. Translated, it gives CSALPLPGVRAVNTEAFF.